This T cell receptor beta chain was captured in a study of blood T cells in healthy people across ages. This clonotype was counted at least ten times. It was with a sample-barcoded 5' primer and a J-beta primer mix that a second PCR of roughly 7 to 12 cycles was run. Each cDNA was tagged by a template-switch adaptor containing 12 random nucleotides. One entry per CDR3 protein, called by TCRdb with MiXCR from the 5' RACE reads. The sample holds about 900,000 distinct CDR3 sequences, approximately 49% seen once. Per sample, at least 6 micrograms of total RNA were extracted. This receptor was obtained from a man aged 25 to 40 in good health. The sample was blood.

In nucleotides, the CDR3 is TGTGCCAGCAGGTCTACAGGGACTGAGCAGTTCTTC. Translating gives CASRSTGTEQFF. This chain uses TRBV3-1 with TRBJ2-1; TRBD1 is a possible D gene (6 bases). Germline CDR1 and CDR2: LGHDT and YNNKEL (reference sequence). V was pared by 6 bases and J by 9 bases, with 12 bases between. The CDR3 is 12 amino acids.